This T cell receptor beta chain was identified in a study of blood T cell repertoires in COVID-19. Enrollment of patients from Seattle took place during active infection, with longitudinal follow-up. Methods used by the authors: Reference gene primer amplification gave estimated nucleated cell counts. The table came from immunoSEQ multiplex PCR; TCRdb's copy has only in-frame clones and leaves some out. That table furnishes V, J and clone size, whereas the DNA furnished D and trimming. The sample contains under 200,000 clones, around 84% of which appear only once. This clone has just a few counts. V was shortened by 5 bases and J by 6 bases, with 20 bases between the two germline ends. This CDR3 region has 16 residues. Germline V gene data show CDR1 as LNHDA and CDR2 as SQIVND (reference sequence).

V is TRBV19 and J is TRBJ2-1, with a tentative D call TRBD2 (5 bases). Material: peripheral blood. This receptor was identified in a man in his sixties with COVID-19, enrolled during active disease. In nucleotides, the CDR3 is TGTGCCAGTAGTCCCCTGGGTGCGGGCCCCGCCAATGAGCAGTTCTTC. It translates to CASSPLGAGPANEQFF.